This is a list of T cell receptor beta chains from one sample in a study of blood T cell repertoires in COVID-19. Libraries were prepared by immunoSEQ multiplex PCR; TCRdb keeps only in-frame clonotypes and omits some of them. The sample yields about 240,000 clones, roughly 82% seen once. Input material: peripheral blood. These receptors all stem from a woman in her 70s with acute or convalescent COVID-19. The CDR3 runs from the conserved cysteine through the conserved F or W. The order of the fields is V gene, D gene, J gene, clone size, CDR3 DNA, CDR3 protein. The D gene is left open where the match is weak. Size values are once, few and many counts, or a class for expanded clones, and some rows have none.

V gene: TRBV5-1; D gene: TRBD1; J gene: TRBJ1-4; clone size: .; CDR3 DNA: TGCGCCACCCTACACACAGGGGGGAATGAAAAACTGTTTTTT; CDR3 protein: CATLHTGGNEKLFF
V gene: TRBV20-1; D gene: TRBD1; J gene: TRBJ1-6; clone size: .; CDR3 DNA: TGCAGTGCTAGTGGGACAGGCCTCTATAATTCACCCCTCCACTTT; CDR3 protein: CSASGTGLYNSPLHF
V gene: TRBV29-1; D gene: .; J gene: TRBJ1-4; clone size: few; CDR3 DNA: TGCAGCGTTGAAAAGCGTGGGAGAGGTGAAAAACTGTTTTTT; CDR3 protein: CSVEKRGRGEKLFF
V gene: TRBV18; D gene: TRBD1; J gene: TRBJ1-2; clone size: .; CDR3 DNA: TGTGCCAGCTCACCCTTGGTTGGACAGGGGGAATATGGCTACACCTTC; CDR3 protein: CASSPLVGQGEYGYTF
V gene: TRBV3-1/TRBV3-2; D gene: .; J gene: TRBJ1-3; clone size: .; CDR3 DNA: TGTGCCAGCAGCCAAGAGGGACTCTCTGGAAACACCATATATTTT; CDR3 protein: CASSQEGLSGNTIYF
V gene: TRBV10-2; D gene: TRBD1; J gene: TRBJ1-1; clone size: .; CDR3 DNA: TGCGCCAGCAATAGCCGGGACAGGGGAAGGGGGACTGAAGCTTTCTTT; CDR3 protein: CASNSRDRGRGTEAFF
V gene: TRBV4-3; D gene: TRBD2; J gene: TRBJ2-2; clone size: .; CDR3 DNA: TGCGCCAGCAGCCAAGGGAGCGGGGAACCGAACACCGGGGAGCTGTTTTTT; CDR3 protein: CASSQGSGEPNTGELFF
V gene: TRBV18; D gene: TRBD2; J gene: TRBJ2-1; clone size: .; CDR3 DNA: TGTGCCAGCTCACCAACAACTAGCGGGGCTCGAGAGCAGTTCTTC; CDR3 protein: CASSPTTSGAREQFF
V gene: TRBV7-2; D gene: TRBD2; J gene: TRBJ2-5; clone size: .; CDR3 DNA: TGTGCCAGCAGATCTCAGCAGGGAGGGAGGGAGACCCAGTACTTC; CDR3 protein: CASRSQQGGRETQYF
V gene: TRBV4-2; D gene: TRBD1; J gene: TRBJ1-2; clone size: .; CDR3 DNA: TGTGCCAGCAGCCAAGGGGACAGGGATTATGGCTACACCTTC; CDR3 protein: CASSQGDRDYGYTF
V gene: TRBV12-3/TRBV12-4; D gene: .; J gene: TRBJ1-1; clone size: .; CDR3 DNA: TGTGCCAGCAGTTTCCCGAGCACTGAAGCTTTCTTT; CDR3 protein: CASSFPSTEAFF
V gene: TRBV5-1; D gene: TRBD2; J gene: TRBJ2-3; clone size: .; CDR3 DNA: TGCGCCAGCAGCTTCGGACTAGCGGGGGGAATCACAGATACGCAGTATTTT; CDR3 protein: CASSFGLAGGITDTQYF
V gene: TRBV9; D gene: TRBD2; J gene: TRBJ2-3; clone size: .; CDR3 DNA: TGTGCCAGCAGCGCGACTAGCGGGGCGAGCACAGATACGCAGTATTTT; CDR3 protein: CASSATSGASTDTQYF
V gene: TRBV6-6; D gene: TRBD1; J gene: TRBJ1-5; clone size: .; CDR3 DNA: TGTGCCAGCAGTACCGGGACAGGCCCGATCAATCAGCCCCAGCATTTT; CDR3 protein: CASSTGTGPINQPQHF
V gene: TRBV4-2; D gene: .; J gene: TRBJ2-5; clone size: .; CDR3 DNA: TGTGCCAGCAGCCACACAGGGCTACAAGAGACCCAGTACTTC; CDR3 protein: CASSHTGLQETQYF
V gene: TRBV30; D gene: .; J gene: TRBJ2-2; clone size: once; CDR3 DNA: TGTGCCTGGAGTGTAGGCCTACCAGGCGGGGAGCTGTTTTTT; CDR3 protein: CAWSVGLPGGELFF
V gene: TRBV5-1; D gene: .; J gene: TRBJ1-1; clone size: .; CDR3 DNA: TGCGCCAGCAGCTTGTCAGGGATGAACACTGAAGCTTTCTTT; CDR3 protein: CASSLSGMNTEAFF
V gene: TRBV4-3; D gene: TRBD1; J gene: TRBJ1-2; clone size: .; CDR3 DNA: TGCGCCAGCAGCCAAGATCCAGGGGGCACGCCTAACTATGGCTACACCTTC; CDR3 protein: CASSQDPGGTPNYGYTF
V gene: TRBV19; D gene: TRBD1; J gene: TRBJ1-4; clone size: .; CDR3 DNA: TGTGCCAGTAGTGTACAGGCCGGGACAGGGCTTGAAAAACTGTTTTTT; CDR3 protein: CASSVQAGTGLEKLFF
V gene: TRBV14; D gene: .; J gene: TRBJ2-7; clone size: .; CDR3 DNA: TGTGCCAGCAGCCAAAGGACGGGAGATACCTACGAGCAGTACTTC; CDR3 protein: CASSQRTGDTYEQYF
V gene: TRBV6-6; D gene: TRBD1; J gene: TRBJ2-3; clone size: .; CDR3 DNA: TGTGCCAGCAGTGGACAGGGCCTAAATACGCAGTATTTT; CDR3 protein: CASSGQGLNTQYF
V gene: TRBV18; D gene: .; J gene: TRBJ2-1; clone size: .; CDR3 DNA: TGTGCCAGCTCACCATTGACAGGAAACTACAATGAGCAGTTCTTC; CDR3 protein: CASSPLTGNYNEQFF
V gene: TRBV10-3; D gene: .; J gene: TRBJ1-1; clone size: few; CDR3 DNA: TGTGCCGCCGGACACCTGGGGACTGAAGCTTTCTTT; CDR3 protein: CAAGHLGTEAFF
V gene: TRBV19; D gene: TRBD2; J gene: TRBJ2-1; clone size: few; CDR3 DNA: TGTGCCAGTAGTGCGAAAGGCCGGACTAGCGGGCCCCGCAATGAGCAGTTCTTC; CDR3 protein: CASSAKGRTSGPRNEQFF
V gene: TRBV6-2/TRBV6-3; D gene: .; J gene: TRBJ2-5; clone size: few; CDR3 DNA: TGTGCCAGCAGTCTCACAACAGGGGGGGTTTCGGAGACCCAGTACTTC; CDR3 protein: CASSLTTGGVSETQYF
V gene: TRBV4-3; D gene: TRBD1; J gene: TRBJ2-7; clone size: .; CDR3 DNA: TGCGCCAGCAGCCAAGGAACCGGGACAGGGTACTCCTACGAGCAGTACTTC; CDR3 protein: CASSQGTGTGYSYEQYF
V gene: TRBV4-3; D gene: .; J gene: TRBJ1-4; clone size: .; CDR3 DNA: TGCGCCAGCAGCCAAGGTGGGGGGACGGTAAATGAAAAACTGTTTTTT; CDR3 protein: CASSQGGGTVNEKLFF
V gene: TRBV10-3; D gene: TRBD1; J gene: TRBJ2-2; clone size: .; CDR3 DNA: TGTGCCATCAGAGGACAGGCGAACACCGGGGAGCTGTTTTTT; CDR3 protein: CAIRGQANTGELFF
V gene: TRBV7-2; D gene: TRBD2; J gene: TRBJ2-1; clone size: .; CDR3 DNA: TGTGCCAGCAGCTTAGAACTAGCGGGCCCCCGTGGGAATGAGCAGTTCTTC; CDR3 protein: CASSLELAGPRGNEQFF
V gene: TRBV5-4; D gene: TRBD2; J gene: TRBJ2-6; clone size: .; CDR3 DNA: TGTGCCAGCAGCTCTAGCGGGGGGCTATACTCTGGGGCCAACGTCCTGACTTTC; CDR3 protein: CASSSSGGLYSGANVLTF
V gene: TRBV5-6; D gene: .; J gene: TRBJ1-2; clone size: .; CDR3 DNA: TGTGCCAGCAGCTTGGGTCGTCAGGGCTCCTATGGCTACACCTTC; CDR3 protein: CASSLGRQGSYGYTF
V gene: TRBV6-5; D gene: TRBD1; J gene: TRBJ1-2; clone size: .; CDR3 DNA: TGTGCCAGTCGGACAGGGAACTATGGCTACACCTTC; CDR3 protein: CASRTGNYGYTF
V gene: TRBV6-2/TRBV6-3; D gene: TRBD1; J gene: TRBJ1-2; clone size: .; CDR3 DNA: TGTGCCAGCAATTACCGGGACAGGGTATCTGGCTACACCTTC; CDR3 protein: CASNYRDRVSGYTF
V gene: TRBV12-3/TRBV12-4; D gene: .; J gene: TRBJ1-2; clone size: .; CDR3 DNA: TGTGCCAGCAGGACTACCGTTAACTATGGCTACACCTTC; CDR3 protein: CASRTTVNYGYTF
V gene: TRBV15; D gene: TRBD1; J gene: TRBJ1-5; clone size: .; CDR3 DNA: TGTGCCACCAGCAGAGACGGGACAGATTTAAATCAGCCCCAGCATTTT; CDR3 protein: CATSRDGTDLNQPQHF
V gene: TRBV11-2; D gene: .; J gene: TRBJ2-2; clone size: .; CDR3 DNA: TGTGCCAGCAGCTCCGACAAGGCGAACACCGGGGAGCTGTTTTTT; CDR3 protein: CASSSDKANTGELFF
V gene: TRBV6-5; D gene: .; J gene: TRBJ1-3; clone size: .; CDR3 DNA: TGTGCCAGCAGAGACGACAGCTCTGGAAACACCATATATTTT; CDR3 protein: CASRDDSSGNTIYF
V gene: TRBV7-2; D gene: .; J gene: TRBJ2-3; clone size: .; CDR3 DNA: TGTGCCAGCAGCTTAGGTATACTAGACGTAGATACGCAGTATTTT; CDR3 protein: CASSLGILDVDTQYF
V gene: TRBV5-6; D gene: .; J gene: TRBJ1-1; clone size: .; CDR3 DNA: TGTGCCAGCAGCTTGCCCGGGTTTGGTGGGACTGAAGCTTTCTTT; CDR3 protein: CASSLPGFGGTEAFF
V gene: TRBV9; D gene: .; J gene: TRBJ1-3; clone size: .; CDR3 DNA: TGTGCCAGCAGCCCCCATTCTGGAAACACCATATATTTT; CDR3 protein: CASSPHSGNTIYF
V gene: TRBV19; D gene: TRBD1; J gene: TRBJ1-2; clone size: .; CDR3 DNA: TGTGCCAGTAGTCCGGGACAGTCGCTCCGCTATGGCTACACCTTC; CDR3 protein: CASSPGQSLRYGYTF
V gene: TRBV9; D gene: TRBD1; J gene: TRBJ1-1; clone size: few; CDR3 DNA: TGTGCCAGCAGCGTCACAGGGGGATGGAGCACTGAAGCTTTCTTT; CDR3 protein: CASSVTGGWSTEAFF
V gene: TRBV2; D gene: TRBD1; J gene: TRBJ2-7; clone size: .; CDR3 DNA: TGTGCCAGCAGTGCGAGGGGGCATAAGAACGAGCAGTACTTC; CDR3 protein: CASSARGHKNEQYF
V gene: TRBV18; D gene: .; J gene: TRBJ1-5; clone size: .; CDR3 DNA: TGTGCCAGCTCACCACGGAGAAGCAATCAGCCCCAGCATTTT; CDR3 protein: CASSPRRSNQPQHF
V gene: TRBV5-4; D gene: .; J gene: TRBJ1-1; clone size: .; CDR3 DNA: TGTGCCAGCAGGAACAACAGTAACACTGAAGCTTTCTTT; CDR3 protein: CASRNNSNTEAFF
V gene: TRBV7-2; D gene: .; J gene: TRBJ1-5; clone size: once; CDR3 DNA: TGTGCCAGCAGCGCAGGGTTGAGCAATCAGCCCCAGCATTTT; CDR3 protein: CASSAGLSNQPQHF
V gene: TRBV14; D gene: TRBD1; J gene: TRBJ2-2; clone size: .; CDR3 DNA: TGTGCCAGCAGCCTGAGGACAGGGATGAACACCGGGGAGCTGTTTTTT; CDR3 protein: CASSLRTGMNTGELFF
V gene: TRBV2; D gene: .; J gene: TRBJ1-2; clone size: .; CDR3 DNA: TGTGCCAGCAGTGAAGACAGAGACTATGGCTACACCTTC; CDR3 protein: CASSEDRDYGYTF
V gene: TRBV19; D gene: TRBD1; J gene: TRBJ2-7; clone size: .; CDR3 DNA: TGTGCCAGTAGTTCCATGACAGGGGGCTCCTACGAGCAGTACTTC; CDR3 protein: CASSSMTGGSYEQYF
V gene: TRBV12-3/TRBV12-4; D gene: TRBD1; J gene: TRBJ1-1; clone size: .; CDR3 DNA: TGTGCCAGCAGATTACAGGGGGATGCCGAAGCTTTCTTT; CDR3 protein: CASRLQGDAEAFF
V gene: TRBV3-1/TRBV3-2; D gene: TRBD1; J gene: TRBJ1-1; clone size: .; CDR3 DNA: TGTGCCAGCAGCCAAGATGGACAGGGGAACACTGAAGCTTTCTTT; CDR3 protein: CASSQDGQGNTEAFF
V gene: TRBV7-9; D gene: .; J gene: TRBJ1-5; clone size: .; CDR3 DNA: TGTGCCAGCAGCTTAGCAGGTGGATCGGGAGCCCAGCATTTT; CDR3 protein: CASSLAGGSGAQHF
V gene: TRBV5-4; D gene: .; J gene: TRBJ1-1; clone size: .; CDR3 DNA: TGTGCCAGCAGCTTGGACCGGGGAACGGGAACTGAAGCTTTCTTT; CDR3 protein: CASSLDRGTGTEAFF
V gene: TRBV2; D gene: .; J gene: TRBJ1-2; clone size: .; CDR3 DNA: TGTGCCAGCAGTCTCCGGGACATCGATGGCTACACCTTC; CDR3 protein: CASSLRDIDGYTF
V gene: TRBV10-1; D gene: .; J gene: TRBJ2-3; clone size: .; CDR3 DNA: TGCGCCAGCAGTGGATCAGGGGCGGGGGCCCTACGCACAGATACGCAGTATTTT; CDR3 protein: CASSGSGAGALRTDTQYF
V gene: TRBV7-2; D gene: .; J gene: TRBJ2-1; clone size: .; CDR3 DNA: TGTGCCAGCAGCACAACCGGGACATTTAGGTCTGAGCAGTTCTTC; CDR3 protein: CASSTTGTFRSEQFF
V gene: TRBV7-6; D gene: TRBD1; J gene: TRBJ1-2; clone size: .; CDR3 DNA: TGTGCCAGCAGCGGAACAGGGGCGGCCTATGGCTACACCTTC; CDR3 protein: CASSGTGAAYGYTF
V gene: TRBV6-2/TRBV6-3; D gene: TRBD1; J gene: TRBJ1-4; clone size: .; CDR3 DNA: TGTGCCAGCAGTTCCCTCTGGACAGGCGATGCAACTAATGAAAAACTGTTTTTT; CDR3 protein: CASSSLWTGDATNEKLFF
V gene: TRBV10-3; D gene: TRBD2; J gene: TRBJ2-1; clone size: .; CDR3 DNA: TGTGCCATCAGTGGACTAGCGGGGGGGGGTGAGCAGTTCTTC; CDR3 protein: CAISGLAGGGEQFF
V gene: TRBV12-3/TRBV12-4; D gene: .; J gene: TRBJ1-2; clone size: .; CDR3 DNA: TGTGCCAGCAGTTGGACAGCTAACTATGGCTACACCTTC; CDR3 protein: CASSWTANYGYTF